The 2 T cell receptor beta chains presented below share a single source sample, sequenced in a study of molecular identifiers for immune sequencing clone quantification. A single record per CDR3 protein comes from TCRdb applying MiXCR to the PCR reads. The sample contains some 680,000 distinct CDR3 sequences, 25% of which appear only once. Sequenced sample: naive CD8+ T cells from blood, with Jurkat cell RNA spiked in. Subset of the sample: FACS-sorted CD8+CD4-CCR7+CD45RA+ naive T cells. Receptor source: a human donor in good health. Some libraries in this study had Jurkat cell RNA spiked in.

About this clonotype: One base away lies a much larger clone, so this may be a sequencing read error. CDR3 nucleotides: TGTGCCAACAGTGAATACGGCGGGAGCACAGATACGCAGTATTTT. It specifies CANSEYGGSTDTQYF. The chain uses TRBV25-1 and TRBJ2-3, with D possibly being TRBD2 (5 bases). The germline V gene has CDR1 MGHDK and CDR2 SYGVNS. The CDR3 has 15 amino acids.

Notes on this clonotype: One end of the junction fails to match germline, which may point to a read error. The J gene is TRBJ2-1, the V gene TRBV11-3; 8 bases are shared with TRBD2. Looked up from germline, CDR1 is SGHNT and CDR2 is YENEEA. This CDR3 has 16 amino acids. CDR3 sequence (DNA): TGTGCCAGCAGCTTAGAGGTAGCGGGGCCCTACAATGAGCAGATCTTC. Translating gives CASSLEVAGPYNEQIF.